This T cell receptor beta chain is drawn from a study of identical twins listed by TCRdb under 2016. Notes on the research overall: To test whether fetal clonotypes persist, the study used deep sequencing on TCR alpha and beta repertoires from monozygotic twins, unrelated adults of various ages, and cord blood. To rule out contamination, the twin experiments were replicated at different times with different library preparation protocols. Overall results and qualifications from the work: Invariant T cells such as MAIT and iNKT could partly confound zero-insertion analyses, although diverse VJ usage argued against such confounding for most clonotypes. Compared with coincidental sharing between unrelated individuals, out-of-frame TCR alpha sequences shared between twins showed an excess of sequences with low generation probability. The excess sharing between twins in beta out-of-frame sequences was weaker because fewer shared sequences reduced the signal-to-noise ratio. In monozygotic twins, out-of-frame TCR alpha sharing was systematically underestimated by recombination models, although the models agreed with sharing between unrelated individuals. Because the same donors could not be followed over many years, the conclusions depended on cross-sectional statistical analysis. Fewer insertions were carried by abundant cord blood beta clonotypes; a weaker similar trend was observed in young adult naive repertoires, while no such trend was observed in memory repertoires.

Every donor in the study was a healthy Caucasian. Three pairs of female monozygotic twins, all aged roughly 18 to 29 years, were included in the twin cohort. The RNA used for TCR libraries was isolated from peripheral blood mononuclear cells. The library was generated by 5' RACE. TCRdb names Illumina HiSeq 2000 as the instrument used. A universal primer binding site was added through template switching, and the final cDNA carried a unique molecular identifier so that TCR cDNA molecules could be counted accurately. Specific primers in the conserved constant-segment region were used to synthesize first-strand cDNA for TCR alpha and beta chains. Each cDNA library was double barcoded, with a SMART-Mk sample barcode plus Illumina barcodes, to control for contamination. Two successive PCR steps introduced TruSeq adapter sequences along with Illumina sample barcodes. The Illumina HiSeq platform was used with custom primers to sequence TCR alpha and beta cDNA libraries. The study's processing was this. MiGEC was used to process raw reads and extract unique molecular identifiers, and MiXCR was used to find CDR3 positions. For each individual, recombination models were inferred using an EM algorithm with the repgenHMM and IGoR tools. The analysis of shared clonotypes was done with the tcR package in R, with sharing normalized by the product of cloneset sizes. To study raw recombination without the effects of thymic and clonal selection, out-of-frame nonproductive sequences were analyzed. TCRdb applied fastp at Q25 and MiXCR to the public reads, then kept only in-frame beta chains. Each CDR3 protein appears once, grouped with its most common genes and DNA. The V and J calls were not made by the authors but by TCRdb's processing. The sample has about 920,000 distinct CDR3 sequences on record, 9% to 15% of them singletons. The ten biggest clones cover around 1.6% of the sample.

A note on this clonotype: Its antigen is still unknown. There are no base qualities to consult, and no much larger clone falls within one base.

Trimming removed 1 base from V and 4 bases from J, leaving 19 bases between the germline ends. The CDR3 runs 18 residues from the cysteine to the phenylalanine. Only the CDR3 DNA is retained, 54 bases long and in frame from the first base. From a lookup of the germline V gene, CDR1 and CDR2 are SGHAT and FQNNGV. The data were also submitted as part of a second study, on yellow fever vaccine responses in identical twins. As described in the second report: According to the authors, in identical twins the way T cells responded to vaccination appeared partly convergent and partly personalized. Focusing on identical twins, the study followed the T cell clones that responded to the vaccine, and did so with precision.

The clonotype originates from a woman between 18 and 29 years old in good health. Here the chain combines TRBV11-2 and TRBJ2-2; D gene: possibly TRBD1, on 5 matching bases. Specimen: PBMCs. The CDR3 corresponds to CASSLGAGSGISTGELFF. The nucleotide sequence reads TGTGCCAGCAGCTTAGGAGCCGGATCAGGGATATCCACCGGGGAGCTGTTTTTT.